Below, 30 T cell receptor beta chains from the same sample are listed, as sequenced in a study of CXCR3-negative and CXCR3-positive naive CD8 T cells. UMI labels and 5' RACE were used to prepare the TRB cDNA libraries. TCRdb reworked the 5' RACE reads into one entry per CDR3 protein, no DNA. This sample contains 46,000 or so distinct CDR3 sequences. Sequencing was performed on naive CXCR3- CD8+ T cells from blood. The subset was: CD45RO-CCR7+CD27+CD95- naive CD8+ T cells lacking CXCR3 (TNR3-). These receptors were obtained from a human donor in good health. Some clones in this sample may be carry-over from other donors' samples.

The chain links TRBV7-7 to TRBJ2-2; TCRdb's D call, TRBD2, is unchecked because there is no DNA. Germline CDR1 reads SSHAT; CDR2 reads FNYEAQ (reference sequence). The CDR3 totals 15 residues. CDR3 residues: CASSPSGANTGELFF. Using reference TRBV7-7 and TRBJ2-2 for the parts outside the CDR3, the full variable domain is GAGVSQSPRYKVTKRGQDVTLRCDPISSHATLYWYQQALGQGPEFLTYFNYEAQPDKSGLPSDRFSAERPEGSISTLTIQRTEQRDSAMYRCASSPSGANTGELFFGEGSRLTVL.

The genes are TRBV4-3 and TRBJ1-4; without DNA, the TCRdb call of TRBD1 cannot be checked. There are 17 residues in the CDR3. Germline V gives CDR1 LGHNA, CDR2 YSLEER. The CDR3 spells CASSQGQGRRTNEKLFF.

This rearrangement joins TRBV3-1 to TRBJ2-3; TCRdb reports TRBD2, a call that lacks DNA to check it against. There are 16 residues in the CDR3. CDR1 and CDR2 from the germline V gene are LGHDT and YNNKEL (reference sequence). CDR3 in amino acids: CASSQVALDSTDTQYF.

The V call is TRBV12-3 or TRBV12-4, the J call TRBJ2-5; TCRdb lists TRBD2, though no DNA is available to test this call. CDR3 length: 15 residues. CDR3 sequence: CASGNSGGTRETQYF.

The V gene is TRBV7-3, the J gene TRBJ1-2. CDR3 length: 15 amino acids. The V gene's germline CDR1 is SGHTA and CDR2 FQGTGA. CDR3 in amino acids: CASSPGGGTSYGYTF.

The CDR3 loop reads CASSSLAIYNEQFF. The V and J genes are TRBV5-1 and TRBJ2-1; the TCRdb call, TRBD2, lacks DNA for checking. CDR3 length equals 14 residues. The germline V gene encodes CDR1 SGHRS and CDR2 YFSETQ.

The J gene is TRBJ1-3, the V gene TRBV14. The CDR3 is 14 residues long. Germline loops: CDR1 SGHDN, CDR2 FVKESK. The CDR3 sequence: CASSLPYSGNTIYF. The full variable domain, completed using reference TRBV14 and TRBJ1-3, is EAGVTQFPSHSVIEKGQTVTLRCDPISGHDNLYWYRRVMGKEIKFLLHFVKESKQDESGMPNNRFLAERTGGTYSTLKVQPAELEDSGVYFCASSLPYSGNTIYFGEGSWLTVV.

The chain links TRBV2 to TRBJ2-7. CDR1 is SNHLY, CDR2 FYNNEI, per germline. CDR3 length equals 14 residues. CDR3 loop: CASSPTQQLYEQYF.

This rearrangement joins TRBV4-3 to TRBJ2-7; the D gene TCRdb calls, TRBD2, cannot be checked with no DNA. Germline CDR1 reads LGHNA; CDR2 reads YSLEER. This CDR3 comprises 15 residues. This CDR3 is CASSQGASGLYEQYF.

The J gene is TRBJ2-5, the V gene TRBV29-1; the D call of TRBD1 rests on TCRdb alone, since no DNA is present to check it. This CDR3 is 17 amino acids long. Germline CDR1 is SQVTM and CDR2 is ANQGSEA. CDR3: CSVEMGRGRVDGETQYF.

The genes are TRBV7-8 and TRBJ2-1; lacking DNA, the TRBD2 call made by TCRdb goes unchecked. Germline V gives CDR1 SGHVS, CDR2 FQNEAQ. CDR3 length: 14 amino acids. The CDR3 spells CASRAPRGYNEQFF.

This chain links TRBV11-3 with TRBJ2-3. The CDR3 totals 12 residues. The V gene's germline CDR1 is SGHNT and CDR2 YENEEA. This CDR3 reads CASSLFRGTQYF.

J is TRBJ2-7 and V is TRBV29-1. Germline-derived CDR1 and CDR2 are SQVTM and ANQGSEA. There are 11 residues in the CDR3. CDR3 sequence reads: CSVGAVDEQYF.

The V call is TRBV6-5, the J call TRBJ2-7; TCRdb returns TRBD1, unconfirmable since there is no DNA. The CDR3 runs 13 residues. Per the germline V gene, CDR1 is MNHEY and CDR2 is SVGAGI. CDR3 loop: CASAHRGPYEQYF.

CDR3 residues: CASSLSYVTYEQYF. The chain uses TRBV7-8 and TRBJ2-7. Looked up from germline, CDR1 is SGHVS and CDR2 is FQNEAQ. There are 14 residues in the CDR3.

This rearrangement joins TRBV7-2 to TRBJ2-1; TCRdb picks TRBD1, but there is no DNA to check that call. This CDR3 has 17 residues. In germline, CDR1 is SGHTA, CDR2 FQGNSA. Here the CDR3 reads CASSLDGGAGLYNEQFF.

This chain joins TRBV6-2 or TRBV6-3 and TRBJ2-7; the TCRdb call, TRBD1, lacks DNA for checking. This CDR3 has 15 residues. Germline assignment: CDR1 MNHEY and CDR2 SVGEGT. The CDR3 reads CASSYSGGLADEQYF.

This chain links TRBV20-1 with TRBJ2-1; TCRdb returns TRBD1, unconfirmable since there is no DNA. This CDR3 region has 12 residues. The germline V gene has CDR1 DFQATT and CDR2 SNEGSKA (reference sequence). The CDR3 sequence: CSARGLGNEQFF.

The chain carries TRBV29-1 and TRBJ2-3; TCRdb calls TRBD1, which cannot be checked without DNA. The CDR3 sequence is 13 residues long. CDR1 SQVTM and CDR2 ANQGSEA come from the germline V gene. This CDR3 is CSVVGGSTDTQYF.

This chain uses TRBV23-1 with TRBJ2-7. TRBV23-1 counts as an open reading frame of uncertain function. CDR3 length: 14 amino acids. The CDR3: CASSQSTTEDEQYF.

The chain uses TRBV5-1 and TRBJ1-6. CDR1 and CDR2 from the germline V gene are SGHRS and YFSETQ. The CDR3 loop spans 15 amino acids. CDR3 amino acids: CASSSQEARNSPLHF. The variable domain in full, completed from reference TRBV5-1 and TRBJ1-6, reads KAGVTQTPRYLIKTRGQQVTLSCSPISGHRSVSWYQQTPGQGLQFLFEYFSETQRNKGNFPGRFSGRQFSNSRSEMNVSTLELGDSALYLCASSSQEARNSPLHFGNGTRLTVT.

V is TRBV19 and J is TRBJ2-2; TCRdb's D call, TRBD2, is unchecked because there is no DNA. CDR1 is LNHDA, CDR2 SQIVND, per germline (reference sequence). The CDR3 loop spans 13 amino acids. The CDR3 protein is CASKGREAGELFF.

The chain links TRBV12-3 or TRBV12-4 to TRBJ2-3. The CDR3 is 11 residues long. The CDR3 is CASSSADTQYF.

The chain employs TRBV6-2 or TRBV6-3 and TRBJ1-5; TCRdb's D gene call, TRBD1, goes unchecked for lack of DNA. This CDR3 is built from 14 residues. Germline-derived CDR1 and CDR2 are MNHEY and SVGEGT. The CDR3 region is CATERDAENQPQHF.

This sequence joins TRBV20-1 and TRBJ2-2; TCRdb designates TRBD1, a call that cannot be tested without DNA. The CDR3 runs to 15 residues. Germline V gene sequence: CDR1 DFQATT, CDR2 SNEGSKA (reference sequence). The CDR3 protein is CSARLTGNEAGDLFF.

This chain uses TRBV4-3 with TRBJ2-3; without DNA, the TCRdb call of TRBD2 cannot be checked. CDR1 and CDR2 from the germline V gene are LGHNA and YSLEER. The CDR3 length is 16 residues. CDR3 sequence: CASSQLAGGGADTQYF.

The chain has TRBV3-1 and TRBJ1-2. The CDR3 contains 16 residues. Germline loops: CDR1 LGHDT, CDR2 YNNKEL (reference sequence). The CDR3: CASSQGPVSFNYGYTF.

The genes are TRBV9 and TRBJ2-1; lacking DNA, the TRBD2 call made by TCRdb goes unchecked. This CDR3 has 12 amino acids. CDR1 SGDLS and CDR2 YYNGEE come from the germline V gene. CDR3 in amino acids: CASSVASGETFF.

CDR3 sequence: CASSQGLAGNWVTGELFF. The chain uses TRBV14 and TRBJ2-2; absent DNA, TCRdb's TRBD2 call cannot be checked. Germline CDR1 reads SGHDN; CDR2 reads FVKESK. The CDR3 runs to 18 residues. The whole variable domain, filled in from reference TRBV14 and TRBJ2-2, reads EAGVTQFPSHSVIEKGQTVTLRCDPISGHDNLYWYRRVMGKEIKFLLHFVKESKQDESGMPNNRFLAERTGGTYSTLKVQPAELEDSGVYFCASSQGLAGNWVTGELFFGEGSRLTVL.

The rearrangement links TRBV7-8 to TRBJ2-1; TCRdb lists TRBD2, though no DNA is available to test this call. The CDR3 spans 15 residues. Germline CDR1 SGHVS, CDR2 FQNEAQ. This CDR3 reads CASSPRGGSSPEQFF.